Below, 25 T cell receptor beta chains from the same sample are listed, as sequenced in a study of cytomegalovirus exposure and HLA in healthy donors. Amplification used 60 Vbeta primers and 13 Jbeta primers. TCRdb's table, derived via immunoSEQ multiplex PCR, lists solely in-frame clones and lacks some. Here the sample table reports about 130,000 clones. Sequenced material: PBMCs. Every receptor here comes from a middle-aged woman in good health and CMV-seropositive.

V is TRBV7-2 and J is TRBJ2-3, with D tentatively TRBD2 (7 bases). The germline gives CDR1 SGHTA, CDR2 FQGNSA. The CDR3 consists of 12 residues. V was trimmed by 11 bases and J by 4 bases, leaving 13 bases between them. CDR3 sequence: CAGGGHADTQYF. CDR3 DNA: TGTGCCGGGGGGGGACACGCAGATACGCAGTATTTT.

The rearrangement links TRBV7-8 to TRBJ1-4; D perhaps matches TRBD1 (5 bases). CDR1 is SGHVS and CDR2 is FQNEAQ in the germline V gene. This CDR3 comprises 11 residues. Trimming pared 5 bases from V and 12 bases from J, leaving 10 bases between. This CDR3 is CASSGLGELFF. In nucleotides, the CDR3 is TGTGCCAGCAGCGGTCTAGGGGAACTGTTTTTT.

This rearrangement joins TRBV11-2 to TRBJ1-2, with 9 bases identical to TRBD1. CDR1 and CDR2 (germline): SGHAT, FQNNGV. After removal of 5 bases from V and 8 bases from J, the junction contained 9 bases not matched to a gene. The CDR3 is 14 amino acids. For the CDR3, the DNA is TGTGCCAGCAGCCAGGGACAGGGATGGGGAGGCTACACCTTC. It yields the protein CASSQGQGWGGYTF.

This chain uses TRBV7-9 with TRBJ2-3; 9 nucleotides line up with TRBD2. The CDR3 spans 15 residues. The ends lost 5 bases at V and 1 base at J; junction bases unmatched: 4. Germline values: CDR1 SEHNR, CDR2 FQNEAQ (reference sequence). CDR3 residues: CASSLIAGGTDTQYF. The CDR3 DNA reads TGTGCCAGCAGCCTTATAGCGGGAGGCACAGATACGCAGTATTTT.

J is TRBJ1-5 and V is TRBV19; D ambiguous. The CDR3 totals 15 residues. V gave up 4 bases and J gave up 2 bases, with 12 bases separating them. From germline, CDR1 is LNHDA and CDR2 SQIVND (reference sequence). The CDR3 sequence is CASSSQREGNQPQHF. CDR3 DNA: TGTGCCAGTAGTAGCCAGAGGGAGGGCAATCAGCCCCAGCATTTT. Looking up the rest from reference TRBV19 and TRBJ1-5 gives the full variable domain: DGGITQSPKYLFRKEGQNVTLSCEQNLNHDAMYWYRQDPGQGLRLIYYSQIVNDFQKGDIAEGYSVSREKKESFPLTVTSAQKNPTAFYLCASSSQREGNQPQHFGDGTRLSIL.

The chain is built from TRBV7-9 and TRBJ1-2; D is uncertain. The CDR3 covers 14 residues. Between the trimmed V and J ends, which lost 1 base and 6 bases, there was a span of 12 bases. The V gene's germline CDR1 is SEHNR and CDR2 FQNEAQ (reference sequence). In DNA form, the CDR3 reads TGTGCCAGCAGCTTAGGAGGAGGGCGGGATGGCTACACCTTC. It is translated as CASSLGGGRDGYTF.

The genes are TRBV18 and TRBJ2-7; 8 nucleotides agree with TRBD1. Germline CDR1 KGHSH, CDR2 LQKENI. The CDR3 sequence is 15 residues long. The V and J ends lost 6 bases and 10 bases, in that order; junction bases with no gene match: 17. For the CDR3, the DNA is TGTGCCAGCTCGCCTCGACAGGGGCCCCAAAGGGACCAGTACTTC. Protein: CASSPRQGPQRDQYF.

The rearrangement uses TRBV28 and TRBJ1-5; D is unresolved. Germline V CDR1 and CDR2: MDHEN, SYDVKM. This CDR3 is built from 16 residues. Trimming took off 7 bases at V and 0 bases at J, with 16 bases between the two ends. The CDR3 DNA follows: TGTGCCAGCACCCTCGGCGGGGTCCCTAGCAATCAGCCCCAGCATTTT. Translation: CASTLGGVPSNQPQHF.

This chain links TRBV19 with TRBJ2-2; tentative D call: TRBD2 (5 bases). Germline V CDR1 and CDR2: LNHDA, SQIVND (reference sequence). The CDR3 contains 13 residues. Trimming took off 7 bases at V and 5 bases at J, with 11 bases between the two ends. This CDR3 reads CASTDTGTGELFF. CDR3 bases: TGTGCCAGTACCGACACGGGGACCGGGGAGCTGTTTTTT.

This chain joins TRBV19 and TRBJ1-2; 10 positions agree with TRBD1. This CDR3 spans 15 amino acids. Germline V lookup: CDR1 LNHDA, CDR2 SQIVND (reference sequence). The V gene end was trimmed by 5 bases and the J gene end by 8 bases; junction bases not matched to a gene: 11. The CDR3 reads CASSATGGDGSGYTF. For the CDR3, the DNA is TGTGCCAGTAGTGCGACAGGGGGCGACGGTAGCGGCTACACCTTC.

This chain links TRBV7-3 with TRBJ2-1; TRBD1 is a possible D gene (6 bases). Germline CDR1 reads SGHTA; CDR2 reads FQGTGA. This CDR3 is built from 12 residues. The germline V and J ends were trimmed by 5 bases and 9 bases, with 11 bases remaining between them. The CDR3 DNA reads as TGTGCCAGCAGCCCGGACAGTACTGAGCAGTTCTTC. Protein: CASSPDSTEQFF.

This chain joins TRBV5-6 and TRBJ1-1, with 8 bases matching TRBD1. From germline, CDR1 is SGHDT and CDR2 YYEEEE. The V segment lost 2 bases and the J segment 10 bases; nucleotides outside the gene matches: 10. The CDR3 sequence is 14 residues long. The CDR3 sequence is CASSFGQGNYGAFF. The CDR3 nucleotides are TGTGCCAGCAGCTTTGGACAGGGAAATTACGGAGCTTTCTTT.

The V call is TRBV27, the J call TRBJ2-7; TRBD1 matches at 10 bases. CDR3 length: 15 amino acids. Germline V gene lookup returns CDR1 MNHEY and CDR2 SMNVEV (reference sequence). V lost 6 bases to trimming and J lost 3 bases; unmatched junction nucleotides: 8. This CDR3 reads CASRLRTGGFYEQYF. The CDR3 nucleotides are TGTGCCAGCAGATTGAGGACAGGGGGTTTCTACGAGCAGTACTTC.

This chain connects TRBV6-1 to TRBJ2-5, with 8 bases lining up with TRBD1. The end of the DNA is better explained by TRBJ2-7, so the J call may be wrong. The CDR3 is made up of 16 amino acids. Per the germline V gene, CDR1 is MNHNS and CDR2 is SASEGT. The CDR3 nucleotides read TGTGCCAGCAGTGCCGTGACAGGGGTGGGCTCCTACGAGCAGTACTTC. This encodes CASSAVTGVGSYEQYF.

The rearrangement links TRBV15 to TRBJ1-5, with D maybe TRBD1 (6 bases). The germline V gene encodes CDR1 LNHNV and CDR2 YYDKDF (reference sequence). With 1 base removed from V and 1 base from J, the gap between germline ends came to 11 bases. This CDR3 comprises 16 residues. The CDR3 spells CATSRVRGLSNQPQHF. The CDR3 DNA sequence: TGTGCCACCAGCAGAGTGCGGGGGCTGAGCAATCAGCCCCAGCATTTT.

The chain employs TRBV6-5 and TRBJ2-5; D is perhaps TRBD2 (6 bases). The germline V gene encodes CDR1 MNHEY and CDR2 SVGAGI. The V gene lost 6 bases and the J gene lost 4 bases, with 15 bases spanning the gap. This CDR3 spans 14 amino acids. The CDR3 DNA sequence: TGTGCCAGCAGGGGTGGTTGGAGGGGAGAGACCCAGTACTTC. Protein: CASRGGWRGETQYF.

The chain links TRBV7-3 to TRBJ2-1; 9 bases map to TRBD1. The CDR3 has 14 residues. Germline V CDR1 and CDR2: SGHTA, FQGTGA. Germline trimming cut 5 bases from V and 6 bases from J; bases unmatched to any gene: 5. Here the CDR3 reads CASSLGQGRNEQFF. DNA for the CDR3: TGTGCCAGCAGCCTGGGACAGGGTCGCAATGAGCAGTTCTTC.

The V call is TRBV7-2, the J call TRBJ2-6, with D tentatively TRBD1 (6 bases). V gave up 5 bases and J gave up 0 bases, with 8 bases separating them. The CDR3 length is 15 residues. Germline V gene lookup returns CDR1 SGHTA and CDR2 FQGNSA. CDR3: CASSPGVSGANVLTF. For the CDR3, the DNA is TGTGCCAGCAGCCCAGGGGTCTCTGGGGCCAACGTCCTGACTTTC.

The chain joins TRBV21-1 to TRBJ2-1; no check of the table's D call, TRBD2, against the DNA was made. TRBV21-1 is a pseudogene. This CDR3 contains 11 residues. The CDR3 is CASKEGNEQFF. CDR3 nucleotides: TGTGCCAGCAAGGAGGGGAATGAGCAGTTCTTC.

The gene calls are TRBV15 and TRBJ2-7; D call uncertain. The germline V gene has CDR1 LNHNV and CDR2 YYDKDF (reference sequence). This CDR3 has 15 amino acids. The V gene lost 0 bases and the J gene lost 3 bases, with 12 bases spanning the gap. CDR3 nucleotide sequence: TGTGCCACCAGCAGAGATCCTAGGAGCGACTACGAGCAGTACTTC. Amino acid sequence: CATSRDPRSDYEQYF.

The J gene is TRBJ2-1, the V gene TRBV7-2; D is perhaps TRBD2 (5 bases). CDR1 SGHTA and CDR2 FQGNSA come from the germline V gene. V was clipped by 3 bases and J by 6 bases, with 21 bases between them. The CDR3 extends over 17 amino acids. CDR3 DNA: TGTGCCAGCAGCTTCCTGTTCGGAGGACTCATGAGCAATGAGCAGTTCTTC. As protein: CASSFLFGGLMSNEQFF.

V is TRBV7-2 and J is TRBJ2-5; 8 bases fit TRBD1. This CDR3 has 15 amino acids. The V and J ends lost 3 bases and 0 bases, in that order; junction bases with no gene match: 3. Germline loops: CDR1 SGHTA, CDR2 FQGNSA. The CDR3 nucleotides are TGTGCCAGCAGCTTCCGGGACAGGTACCAAGAGACCCAGTACTTC. Amino acids: CASSFRDRYQETQYF.

This chain uses TRBV19 with TRBJ1-4; 11 nucleotides line up with TRBD1. The length of the CDR3 is 14 residues. Per germline, CDR1 LNHDA and CDR2 SQIVND (reference sequence). Trimming at V came to 6 bases and at J to 10 bases, leaving 7 bases not matched to a gene. As DNA, the CDR3 is TGTGCCAGTAGCCTGGACAGGGGGCGAGGAAAACTGTTTTTT. Protein: CASSLDRGRGKLFF.

The chain couples TRBV9 to TRBJ1-3; TRBD1 might be the D (6 bases). Looked up from germline, CDR1 is SGDLS and CDR2 is YYNGEE. Trimming stripped 4 bases from V and 4 bases from J, with 18 bases between. CDR3 length: 16 amino acids. CDR3 coding DNA: TGTGCCAGCAGCACCACAGGGCCCCAGGGGGGAAACACCATATATTTT. It codes for CASSTTGPQGGNTIYF.

This chain joins TRBV7-9 and TRBJ2-7, with unresolved D. Per germline, CDR1 SEHNR and CDR2 FQNEAQ (reference sequence). The V gene lost 4 bases and the J gene lost 6 bases, with 7 bases spanning the gap. The CDR3 is made up of 11 amino acids. The chain's CDR3 is CASSSTVEQYF. CDR3 nucleotides: TGTGCCAGCAGCTCAACAGTCGAGCAGTACTTC.